Listed below are T cell receptor beta chains from one sample, sequenced in a study of T cells in Graves' hyperthyroidism and ophthalmopathy. TCRdb recomputed calls from the multiplex PCR reads with MiXCR, one row per CDR3 protein. Of 500,000 to 650,000 distinct CDR3 sequences listed, roughly 14% are singletons. Sequencing was carried out using blood. These receptors all stem from a woman aged 45-60 years with Graves' ophthalmopathy. Both conserved end residues are part of each CDR3. Each record gives: V gene, J gene, D gene, clone size, CDR3 protein, CDR3 DNA. D genes are given only for firm matches. Where a row states a size, it is once, few, many or the class of an expanded clone; other rows omit it.

v_call: TRBV6-1; j_call: TRBJ1-3; d_call: NA; clone_size: few; cdr3_aa: CASSYGGGGRNTIYF; cdr3_nt: TGTGCCAGCAGTTATGGAGGGGGTGGAAGAAACACCATATATTTT
v_call: TRBV27; j_call: TRBJ2-1; d_call: TRBD2; clone_size: NA; cdr3_aa: CASSPLAGPYSEQFF; cdr3_nt: TGTGCCAGCAGTCCCCTAGCGGGGCCCTACAGTGAGCAGTTCTTC
v_call: TRBV20-1; j_call: TRBJ2-2; d_call: NA; clone_size: NA; cdr3_aa: CSAREIGGGDGELFF; cdr3_nt: TGCAGTGCTAGAGAAATAGGCGGCGGGGACGGGGAGCTGTTTTTT
v_call: TRBV6-5; j_call: TRBJ2-7; d_call: NA; clone_size: many; cdr3_aa: CASSYSSPRGDRQSEQYF; cdr3_nt: TGTGCCAGCAGTTACTCATCCCCAAGGGGGGATAGACAGAGCGAGCAGTACTTC
v_call: TRBV18; j_call: TRBJ1-5; d_call: TRBD1; clone_size: many; cdr3_aa: CASSWGQADQPQHF; cdr3_nt: TGTGCCAGCTCATGGGGACAGGCGGATCAGCCCCAGCATTTT
v_call: TRBV18; j_call: TRBJ2-7; d_call: TRBD2; clone_size: many; cdr3_aa: CASSPPSGTYEQYF; cdr3_nt: TGTGCCAGCTCACCTCCTAGCGGGACCTACGAGCAGTACTTC
v_call: TRBV18; j_call: TRBJ2-3; d_call: NA; clone_size: many; cdr3_aa: CASSLYRVRSSDPSTDTQYF; cdr3_nt: TGTGCCAGCTCACTCTACAGGGTTCGATCTTCGGACCCGAGCACAGATACGCAGTATTTT
v_call: TRBV4-1; j_call: TRBJ1-5; d_call: NA; clone_size: few; cdr3_aa: CASSQDLAGISNQPQHF; cdr3_nt: TGCGCCAGCAGCCAAGATTTGGCAGGCATTAGCAATCAGCCCCAGCATTTT
v_call: TRBV20-1; j_call: TRBJ2-1; d_call: TRBD2; clone_size: many; cdr3_aa: CSARLAGFVYNEQFF; cdr3_nt: TGCAGTGCTAGGCTAGCGGGATTCGTCTACAATGAGCAGTTCTTC
v_call: TRBV7-9; j_call: TRBJ2-2; d_call: NA; clone_size: few; cdr3_aa: CASSLKLGLTGELFF; cdr3_nt: TGTGCCAGCAGCTTAAAATTGGGGCTTACCGGGGAGCTGTTTTTT
v_call: TRBV28; j_call: TRBJ1-5; d_call: TRBD1; clone_size: many; cdr3_aa: CASSHIRDRGGGNQPQHF; cdr3_nt: TGTGCCAGCAGCCATATACGGGACAGGGGTGGAGGCAATCAGCCCCAGCATTTT
v_call: TRBV28; j_call: TRBJ2-2; d_call: TRBD2; clone_size: few; cdr3_aa: CASSPGLAFGELFF; cdr3_nt: TGTGCCAGCAGCCCGGGACTAGCGTTCGGGGAGCTGTTTTTT
v_call: TRBV6-1; j_call: TRBJ1-1; d_call: TRBD1; clone_size: many; cdr3_aa: CASSGGQLGLGGNTEAFF; cdr3_nt: TGTGCCAGCAGTGGGGGACAGTTAGGTTTGGGTGGGAACACTGAAGCTTTCTTT
v_call: TRBV6-1; j_call: TRBJ1-1; d_call: NA; clone_size: many; cdr3_aa: CASSQRAGTTNTEAFF; cdr3_nt: TGTGCCAGCAGTCAACGAGCCGGGACAACAAACACTGAAGCTTTCTTT
v_call: TRBV11-2; j_call: TRBJ2-3; d_call: NA; clone_size: many; cdr3_aa: CASSFARVGSSDTQYF; cdr3_nt: TGTGCCAGCAGCTTCGCTCGAGTCGGGAGTTCAGATACGCAGTATTTT
v_call: TRBV28; j_call: TRBJ2-2; d_call: NA; clone_size: many; cdr3_aa: CASSFPQGTGELFF; cdr3_nt: TGTGCCAGCAGTTTTCCTCAGGGGACCGGGGAGCTGTTTTTT
v_call: TRBV28; j_call: TRBJ2-1; d_call: TRBD1; clone_size: few; cdr3_aa: CASSVPGGVNEQFF; cdr3_nt: TGTGCCAGCAGCGTGCCAGGGGGAGTGAATGAGCAGTTCTTC
v_call: TRBV6-2/TRBV6-3; j_call: TRBJ1-1; d_call: NA; clone_size: many; cdr3_aa: CASNQGFNTEAFF; cdr3_nt: TGTGCCAGCAACCAGGGATTCAACACTGAAGCTTTCTTT
v_call: TRBV20-1; j_call: TRBJ2-1; d_call: TRBD2; clone_size: few; cdr3_aa: CSARVRLAGDQAIYNEQFF; cdr3_nt: TGCAGTGCTAGAGTTCGACTAGCGGGAGATCAAGCGATTTACAATGAGCAGTTCTTC
v_call: TRBV7-9; j_call: TRBJ2-3; d_call: NA; clone_size: many; cdr3_aa: CASSLGRQTTDTQYF; cdr3_nt: TGTGCCAGCAGCTTAGGCCGACAGACCACAGATACGCAGTATTTT
v_call: TRBV18; j_call: TRBJ1-1; d_call: NA; clone_size: many; cdr3_aa: CASSPVRGTEAFF; cdr3_nt: TGTGCCAGCTCACCAGTCAGGGGCACTGAAGCTTTCTTT
v_call: TRBV12-5; j_call: TRBJ2-7; d_call: NA; clone_size: many; cdr3_aa: CARPGRSSYEQYF; cdr3_nt: TGTGCCCGCCCGGGTCGGAGCTCCTACGAGCAGTACTTC
v_call: TRBV20-1; j_call: TRBJ2-5; d_call: TRBD2; clone_size: once; cdr3_aa: CSARDRETSGRAGETQYF; cdr3_nt: TGCAGTGCTAGAGATCGCGAAACTAGCGGGAGGGCCGGGGAGACCCAGTACTTC
v_call: TRBV12-3/TRBV12-4; j_call: TRBJ1-6; d_call: NA; clone_size: NA; cdr3_aa: CASSFVNNSPLHF; cdr3_nt: TGTGCCAGCAGTTTTGTAAATAATTCACCCCTCCACTTT
v_call: TRBV5-1; j_call: TRBJ2-2; d_call: NA; clone_size: NA; cdr3_aa: CASSLIWENTGELFF; cdr3_nt: TGCGCCAGCAGCTTGATTTGGGAGAACACCGGGGAGCTGTTTTTT
v_call: TRBV27; j_call: TRBJ2-5; d_call: NA; clone_size: many; cdr3_aa: CASAKNLVKQETQYF; cdr3_nt: TGTGCCAGCGCGAAAAACCTAGTAAAACAAGAGACCCAGTACTTC
v_call: TRBV20-1; j_call: TRBJ2-3; d_call: TRBD1; clone_size: many; cdr3_aa: CSATSGTGTEDTQYF; cdr3_nt: TGCAGTGCTACCTCCGGGACAGGGACAGAAGATACGCAGTATTTT
v_call: TRBV18; j_call: TRBJ2-1; d_call: NA; clone_size: NA; cdr3_aa: CASSTKAQEQFF; cdr3_nt: TGTGCCAGCTCAACAAAAGCCCAGGAGCAGTTCTTC
v_call: TRBV24-1; j_call: TRBJ2-1; d_call: NA; clone_size: many; cdr3_aa: CATSGAHSYNEQFF; cdr3_nt: TGTGCCACCAGTGGCGCACACTCCTACAATGAGCAGTTCTTC
v_call: TRBV14; j_call: TRBJ1-2; d_call: NA; clone_size: few; cdr3_aa: CASSQGGHVASGYTF; cdr3_nt: TGTGCCAGCAGCCAAGGGGGACATGTGGCGAGTGGCTACACCTTC
v_call: TRBV27; j_call: TRBJ2-5; d_call: TRBD2; clone_size: few; cdr3_aa: CASSFGTSRETQYF; cdr3_nt: TGTGCCAGCAGTTTCGGGACTAGTCGGGAGACCCAGTACTTC
v_call: TRBV5-1; j_call: TRBJ2-7; d_call: TRBD1; clone_size: NA; cdr3_aa: CASSSGGQPLEQYF; cdr3_nt: TGCGCCAGCAGCTCAGGGGGACAACCCCTCGAGCAGTACTTC
v_call: TRBV7-8; j_call: TRBJ2-7; d_call: NA; clone_size: many; cdr3_aa: CASSFPGLPREQYF; cdr3_nt: TGTGCCAGCAGCTTCCCGGGGTTACCCCGCGAGCAGTACTTC
v_call: TRBV4-2; j_call: TRBJ2-7; d_call: TRBD2; clone_size: NA; cdr3_aa: CASSPRGGNYEQYF; cdr3_nt: TGTGCCAGCAGCCCACGGGGGGGAAACTACGAGCAGTACTTC
v_call: TRBV7-2; j_call: TRBJ1-1; d_call: NA; clone_size: many; cdr3_aa: CASSLFQGLNTEAFF; cdr3_nt: TGTGCCAGCAGCCTATTCCAGGGATTGAACACTGAAGCTTTCTTT
v_call: TRBV18; j_call: TRBJ2-7; d_call: NA; clone_size: many; cdr3_aa: CASSPPGLYEQYF; cdr3_nt: TGTGCCAGCAGCCCGCCGGGGCTGTACGAGCAGTACTTC
v_call: TRBV27; j_call: TRBJ2-3; d_call: TRBD2; clone_size: many; cdr3_aa: CASSSSTSGIIIDTQYF; cdr3_nt: TGTGCCAGCAGTTCCTCGACTAGCGGGATCATCATAGATACGCAGTATTTT
v_call: TRBV7-2; j_call: TRBJ2-7; d_call: NA; clone_size: many; cdr3_aa: CASSLVGGTLSYEQYF; cdr3_nt: TGTGCCAGCAGCTTAGTGGGCGGGACGCTCTCCTACGAGCAGTACTTC
v_call: TRBV10-3; j_call: TRBJ2-2; d_call: TRBD2; clone_size: many; cdr3_aa: CAIRTSGMGTGELFF; cdr3_nt: TGTGCCATCAGAACTAGCGGGATGGGCACCGGGGAGCTGTTTTTT
v_call: TRBV5-1; j_call: TRBJ1-5; d_call: NA; clone_size: few; cdr3_aa: CASSLGGVAGQPQHF; cdr3_nt: TGCGCCAGCAGCTTGGGTGGGGTGGCGGGACAGCCCCAGCATTTT
v_call: TRBV20-1; j_call: TRBJ2-4; d_call: TRBD1; clone_size: many; cdr3_aa: CSARDLGQGASFAKNIQYF; cdr3_nt: TGCAGTGCTAGAGATCTGGGACAGGGGGCGAGTTTCGCCAAAAACATTCAGTACTTC
v_call: TRBV20-1; j_call: TRBJ2-3; d_call: TRBD2; clone_size: many; cdr3_aa: CSGREGGDTQYF; cdr3_nt: TGCAGTGGTCGGGAGGGTGGAGATACGCAGTATTTT
v_call: TRBV15; j_call: TRBJ1-1; d_call: NA; clone_size: few; cdr3_aa: CATSRVIADTEAFF; cdr3_nt: TGTGCCACCAGCAGAGTAATTGCAGACACTGAAGCTTTCTTT